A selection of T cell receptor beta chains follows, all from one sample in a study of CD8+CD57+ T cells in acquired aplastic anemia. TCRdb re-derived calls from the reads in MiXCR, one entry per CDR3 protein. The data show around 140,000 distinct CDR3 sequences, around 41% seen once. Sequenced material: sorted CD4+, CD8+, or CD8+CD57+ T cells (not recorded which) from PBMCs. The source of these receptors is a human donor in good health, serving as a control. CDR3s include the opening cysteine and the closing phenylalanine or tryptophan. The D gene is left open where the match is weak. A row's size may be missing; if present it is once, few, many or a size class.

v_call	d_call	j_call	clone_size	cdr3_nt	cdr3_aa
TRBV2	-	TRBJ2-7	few	TGTGCCACCAGATTGCTGGTCTACGAGCAGTACTTC	CATRLLVYEQYF
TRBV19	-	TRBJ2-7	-	TGTGCCAGTAGTATAGACGGAATGTACGAGCAGTACTTC	CASSIDGMYEQYF
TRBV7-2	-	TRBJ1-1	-	TGTGCCAGCAGCCAAGGGGGGGGCTTGAACACTGAAGCTTTCTTT	CASSQGGGLNTEAFF
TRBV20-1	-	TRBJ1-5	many	TGCAGTGCTAGGTCTCTAATGAATCAGCCCCAGCATTTT	CSARSLMNQPQHF
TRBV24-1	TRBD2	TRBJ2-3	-	TGTGCCACCAGCGATTTGACTAGCGGGAGGGCCACAGATACGCAGTATTTT	CATSDLTSGRATDTQYF
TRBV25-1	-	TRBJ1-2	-	TGTGCCAGCAGTGATACACTGGGCAGAGACAATGGCTACACCTTC	CASSDTLGRDNGYTF
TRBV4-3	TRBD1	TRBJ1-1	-	TGCGCCAGCAGCTATGTACAGGGGAACACTGAAGCTTTCTTC	CASSYVQGNTEAFF
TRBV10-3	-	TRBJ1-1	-	TGTGCCATCAGTGAGTCGACTCGGGGGAGGGCTGAAGCTTTCTTT	CAISESTRGRAEAFF
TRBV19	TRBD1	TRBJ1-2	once	TGTGCCAGTAGTAAGGGACAGGCGGGCTATGGCTACACCTTC	CASSKGQAGYGYTF
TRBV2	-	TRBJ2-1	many	TGTGCCAGCAAGGCGGCAGGGGATGAGCAGTTCTTC	CASKAAGDEQFF
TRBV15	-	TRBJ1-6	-	TGTGCCACCAGCCCAAGGGGGACCTATAATTCACCCCTCCACTTT	CATSPRGTYNSPLHF
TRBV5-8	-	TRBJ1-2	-	TGTGCCAGCAGCTCTCTAGGAGGGTACAGGGAAGGCTACACCTTC	CASSSLGGYREGYTF
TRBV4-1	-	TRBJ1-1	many	TGCGCCAGCAGCCACCACCCCGGGTCGAACACTGAAGCTTTCTTT	CASSHHPGSNTEAFF
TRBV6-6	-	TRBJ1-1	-	TGTGCCAGCAGCCGGGGACCCCGGGGGACTGAAGCTTTCTTT	CASSRGPRGTEAFF
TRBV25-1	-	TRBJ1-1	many	TGTGCCAGCAGTGAAGGCAGGGGTATCGCTTTCTTT	CASSEGRGIAFF